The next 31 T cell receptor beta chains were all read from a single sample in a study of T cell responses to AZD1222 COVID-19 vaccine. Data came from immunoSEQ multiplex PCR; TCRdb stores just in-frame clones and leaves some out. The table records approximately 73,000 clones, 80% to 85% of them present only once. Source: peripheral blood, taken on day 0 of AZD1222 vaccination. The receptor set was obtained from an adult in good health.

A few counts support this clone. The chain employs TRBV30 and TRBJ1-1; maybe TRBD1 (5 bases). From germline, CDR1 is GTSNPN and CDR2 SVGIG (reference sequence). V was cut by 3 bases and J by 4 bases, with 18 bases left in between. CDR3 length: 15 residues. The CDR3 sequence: CAWSDQTEEFTEAFF. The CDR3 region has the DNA TGTGCCTGGAGCGACCAGACAGAAGAGTTCACTGAAGCTTTCTTT.

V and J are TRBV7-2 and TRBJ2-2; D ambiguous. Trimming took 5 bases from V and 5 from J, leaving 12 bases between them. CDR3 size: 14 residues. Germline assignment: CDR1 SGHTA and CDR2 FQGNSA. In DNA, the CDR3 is TGTGCCAGCAGCCCGGACCGAAATACCGGGGAGCTGTTTTTT. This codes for CASSPDRNTGELFF.

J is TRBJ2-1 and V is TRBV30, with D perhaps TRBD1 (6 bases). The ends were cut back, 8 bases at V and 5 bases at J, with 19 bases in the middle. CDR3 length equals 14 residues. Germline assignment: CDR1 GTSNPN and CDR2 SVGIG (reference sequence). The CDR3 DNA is TGTGCCCTAAACTTACAGGGAATACACAATGAGCAGTTCTTC. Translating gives CALNLQGIHNEQFF.

The DNA for the CDR3 is TGTGCCAGCAGCTTGCAGGGAAGCCAGCCCCAGCATTTT. It encodes CASSLQGSQPQHF. This rearrangement joins TRBV7-2 to TRBJ1-5; D is perhaps TRBD1 (5 bases). This CDR3 is built from 13 residues. Looked up from germline, CDR1 is SGHTA and CDR2 is FQGNSA. Trimming removed 3 bases at V and 7 bases at J, with 10 bases between.

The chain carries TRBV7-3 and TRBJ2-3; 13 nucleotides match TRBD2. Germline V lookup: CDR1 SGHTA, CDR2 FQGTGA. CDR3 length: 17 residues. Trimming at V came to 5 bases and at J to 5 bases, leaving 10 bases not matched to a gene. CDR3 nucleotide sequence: TGTGCCAGCAGCCTCGACGGACTAGCGGGGGCCGGAGATACGCAGTATTTT. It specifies CASSLDGLAGAGDTQYF.

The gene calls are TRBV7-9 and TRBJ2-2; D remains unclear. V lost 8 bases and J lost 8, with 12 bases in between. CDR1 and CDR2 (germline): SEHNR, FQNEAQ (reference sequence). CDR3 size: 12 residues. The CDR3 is CASFPSSGELFF. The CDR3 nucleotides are TGTGCCAGCTTTCCTTCTTCGGGGGAGCTGTTTTTT.

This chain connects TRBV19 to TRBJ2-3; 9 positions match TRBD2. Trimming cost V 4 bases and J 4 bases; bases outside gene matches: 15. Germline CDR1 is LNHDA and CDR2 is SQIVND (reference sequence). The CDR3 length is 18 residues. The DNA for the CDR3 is TGTGCCAGTAGTAGGGGGTTCGGCGCGGGAGGGCAATCAGATACGCAGTATTTT. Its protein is CASSRGFGAGGQSDTQYF.

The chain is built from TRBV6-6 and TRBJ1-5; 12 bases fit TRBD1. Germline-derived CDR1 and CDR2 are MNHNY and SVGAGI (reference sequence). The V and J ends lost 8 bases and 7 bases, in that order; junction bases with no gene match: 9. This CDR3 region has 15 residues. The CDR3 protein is CASGPGTGGRQPQHF. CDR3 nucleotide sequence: TGTGCCAGCGGACCCGGGACAGGGGGCAGGCAGCCCCAGCATTTT.

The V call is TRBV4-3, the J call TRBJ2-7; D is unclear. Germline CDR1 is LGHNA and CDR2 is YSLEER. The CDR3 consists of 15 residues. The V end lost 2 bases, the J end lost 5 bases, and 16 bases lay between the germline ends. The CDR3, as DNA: TGCGCCAGCAGCCAAATGGTGGGCCAAGGGAACGAGCAGTACTTC. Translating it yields CASSQMVGQGNEQYF.

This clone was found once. The CDR3: CATRLQVGSPLHF. The CDR3 DNA is TGTGCCACAAGACTACAGGTCGGTTCACCCCTCCACTTT. The chain couples TRBV3-1 (or the pseudogene TRBV3-2) to TRBJ1-6; tentative D call: TRBD1 (5 bases). Trimming removed 10 bases from V and 9 bases from J, with 16 bases in between. CDR3 length equals 13 residues. Germline V gives CDR1 LGHDT, CDR2 YNNKEL (reference sequence).

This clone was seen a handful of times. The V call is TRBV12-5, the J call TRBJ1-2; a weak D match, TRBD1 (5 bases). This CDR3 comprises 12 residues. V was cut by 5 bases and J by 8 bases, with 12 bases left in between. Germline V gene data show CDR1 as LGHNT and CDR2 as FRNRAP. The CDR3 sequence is CASGLGQDGYTF. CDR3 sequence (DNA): TGTGCTAGTGGTCTCGGACAAGACGGCTACACCTTC.

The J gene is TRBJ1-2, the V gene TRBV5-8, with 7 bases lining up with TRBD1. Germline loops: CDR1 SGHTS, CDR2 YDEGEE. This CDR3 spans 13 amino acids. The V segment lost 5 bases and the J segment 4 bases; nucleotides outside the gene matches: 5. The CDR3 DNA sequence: TGTGCCAGCAGGGGACAGTCGATCTATGGCTACACCTTC. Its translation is CASRGQSIYGYTF.

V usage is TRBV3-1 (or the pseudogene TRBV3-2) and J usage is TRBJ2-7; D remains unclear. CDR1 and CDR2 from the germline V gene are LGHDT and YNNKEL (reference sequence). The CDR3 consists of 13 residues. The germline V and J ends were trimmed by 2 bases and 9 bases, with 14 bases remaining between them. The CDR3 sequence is CASSQNHEGRQYF. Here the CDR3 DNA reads TGTGCCAGCAGCCAAAACCACGAAGGTCGGCAGTACTTC.

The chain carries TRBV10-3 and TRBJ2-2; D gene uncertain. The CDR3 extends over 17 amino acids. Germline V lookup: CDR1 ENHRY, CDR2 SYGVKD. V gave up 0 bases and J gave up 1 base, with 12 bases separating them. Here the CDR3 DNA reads TGTGCCATCAGTGAGTCGTTACCGACGGTGAACACCGGGGAGCTGTTTTTT. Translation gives CAISESLPTVNTGELFF.

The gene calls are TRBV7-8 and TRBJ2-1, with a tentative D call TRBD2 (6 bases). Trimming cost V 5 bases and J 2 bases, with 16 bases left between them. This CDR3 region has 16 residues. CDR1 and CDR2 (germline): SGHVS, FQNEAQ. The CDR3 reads CASSPSSGLPYNEQFF. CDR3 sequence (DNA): TGTGCCAGCAGCCCATCCTCGGGACTCCCCTACAATGAGCAGTTCTTC.

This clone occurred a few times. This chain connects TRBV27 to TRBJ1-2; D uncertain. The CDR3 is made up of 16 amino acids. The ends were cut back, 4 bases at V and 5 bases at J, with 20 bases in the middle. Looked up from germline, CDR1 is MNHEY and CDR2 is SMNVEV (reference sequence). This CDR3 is CASSSSQTRSGYGYTF. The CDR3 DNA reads TGTGCCAGCAGTTCCAGCCAAACACGGTCCGGATATGGCTACACCTTC.

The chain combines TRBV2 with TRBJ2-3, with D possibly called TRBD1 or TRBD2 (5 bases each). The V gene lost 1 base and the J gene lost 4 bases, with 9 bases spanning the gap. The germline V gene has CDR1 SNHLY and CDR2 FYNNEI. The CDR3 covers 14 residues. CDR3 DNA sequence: TGTGCCAGCAGTGAAGGTGGGACGCCAGATACGCAGTATTTT. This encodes CASSEGGTPDTQYF.

CDR3 bases: TGTGCCAGCAGCCCTAACGACAGGGCGGGCTACACCTTC. This codes for CASSPNDRAGYTF. The gene calls are TRBV13 and TRBJ1-2; 7 bases agree with TRBD1. Trimming took 5 bases from V and 8 from J; bases not matched to a gene: 8. Germline CDR1 is PRHDT and CDR2 is FYEKMQ (reference sequence). This CDR3 is built from 13 residues. The variable domain in full, completed from reference TRBV13 and TRBJ1-2, reads AAGVIQSPRHLIKEKRETATLKCYPIPRHDTVYWYQQGPGQDPQFLISFYEKMQSDKGSIPDRFSAQQFSDYHSELNMSSLELGDSALYFCASSPNDRAGYTFGSGTRLTVV.

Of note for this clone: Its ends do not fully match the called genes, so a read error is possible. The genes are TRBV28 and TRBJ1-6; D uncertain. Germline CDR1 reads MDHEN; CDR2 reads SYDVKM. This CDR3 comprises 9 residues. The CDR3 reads CASSPPTSF. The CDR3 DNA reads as TGTGCCAGCAGTCCCCCCACCTCCTTT.

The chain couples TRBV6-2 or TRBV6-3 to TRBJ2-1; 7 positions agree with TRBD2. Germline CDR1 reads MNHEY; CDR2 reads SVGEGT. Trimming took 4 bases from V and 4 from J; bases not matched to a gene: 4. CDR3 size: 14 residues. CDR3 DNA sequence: TGTGCCAGCAGTTTTTCTAGCGGATACAATGAGCAGTTCTTC. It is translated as CASSFSSGYNEQFF.

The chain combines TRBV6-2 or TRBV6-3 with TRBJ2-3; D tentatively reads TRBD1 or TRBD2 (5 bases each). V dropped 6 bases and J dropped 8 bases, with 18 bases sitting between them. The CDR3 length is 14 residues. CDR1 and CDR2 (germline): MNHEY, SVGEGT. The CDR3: CASSTIRDQPTQYF. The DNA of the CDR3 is TGTGCCAGCAGCACAATTCGGGACCAACCTACGCAGTATTTT.

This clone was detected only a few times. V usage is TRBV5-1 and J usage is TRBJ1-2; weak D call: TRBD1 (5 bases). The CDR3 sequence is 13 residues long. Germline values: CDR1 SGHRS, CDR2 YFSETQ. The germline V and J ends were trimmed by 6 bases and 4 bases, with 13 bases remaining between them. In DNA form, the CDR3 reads TGCGCCAGCACCTCCGGGGGAACCTATGGCTACACCTTC. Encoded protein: CASTSGGTYGYTF.

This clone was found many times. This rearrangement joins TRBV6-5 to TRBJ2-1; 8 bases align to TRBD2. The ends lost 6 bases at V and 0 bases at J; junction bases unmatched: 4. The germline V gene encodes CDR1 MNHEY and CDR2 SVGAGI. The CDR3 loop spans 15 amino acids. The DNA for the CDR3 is TGTGCCAGCAGGATAGCGGGACGCTCCTACAATGAGCAGTTCTTC. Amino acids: CASRIAGRSYNEQFF.

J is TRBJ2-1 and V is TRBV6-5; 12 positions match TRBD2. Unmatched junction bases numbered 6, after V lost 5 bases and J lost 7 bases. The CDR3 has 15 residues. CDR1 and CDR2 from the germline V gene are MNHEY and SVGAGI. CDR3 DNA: TGTGCCAGCAGTATGACTAGCGGGAGTCGGAATGAGCAGTTCTTC. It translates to CASSMTSGSRNEQFF.

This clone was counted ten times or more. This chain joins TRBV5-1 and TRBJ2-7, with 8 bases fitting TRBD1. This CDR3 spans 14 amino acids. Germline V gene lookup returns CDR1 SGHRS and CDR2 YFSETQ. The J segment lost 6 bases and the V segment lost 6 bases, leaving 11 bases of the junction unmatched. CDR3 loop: CASIGPGTGGEQYF. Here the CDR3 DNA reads TGCGCCAGCATCGGTCCCGGGACAGGCGGCGAGCAGTACTTC.

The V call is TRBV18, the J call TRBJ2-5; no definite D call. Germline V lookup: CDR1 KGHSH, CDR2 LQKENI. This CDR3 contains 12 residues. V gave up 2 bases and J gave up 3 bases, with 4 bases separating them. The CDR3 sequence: CASSPGEETQYF. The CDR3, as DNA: TGTGCCAGCTCACCAGGGGAAGAGACCCAGTACTTC.

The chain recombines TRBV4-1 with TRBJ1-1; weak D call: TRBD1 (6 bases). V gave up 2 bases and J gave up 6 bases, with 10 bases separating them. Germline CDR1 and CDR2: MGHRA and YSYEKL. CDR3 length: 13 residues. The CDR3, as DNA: TGCGCCAGCAGCCAACCACAGGGTCCTGAAGCTTTCTTT. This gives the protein CASSQPQGPEAFF.

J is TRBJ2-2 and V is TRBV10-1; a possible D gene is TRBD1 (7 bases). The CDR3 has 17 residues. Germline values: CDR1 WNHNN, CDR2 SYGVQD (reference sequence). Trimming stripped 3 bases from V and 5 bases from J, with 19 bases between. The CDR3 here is CASSEGSGGKRTGELFF. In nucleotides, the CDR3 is TGCGCCAGCAGTGAAGGGTCAGGGGGGAAGAGGACCGGGGAGCTGTTTTTT.

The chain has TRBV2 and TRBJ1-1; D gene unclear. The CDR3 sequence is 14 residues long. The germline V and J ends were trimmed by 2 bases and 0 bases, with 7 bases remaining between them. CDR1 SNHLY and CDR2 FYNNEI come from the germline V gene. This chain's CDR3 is CASSELRLNTEAFF. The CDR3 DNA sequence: TGTGCCAGCAGTGAACTCAGGCTGAACACTGAAGCTTTCTTT.

CDR3 sequence: CASSKYREAFF. DNA of the CDR3: TGTGCCAGTAGTAAGTACCGTGAAGCTTTCTTT. The chain employs TRBV19 and TRBJ1-1; D remains ambiguous. Germline V gene sequence: CDR1 LNHDA, CDR2 SQIVND (reference sequence). The CDR3 is 11 residues long. V was trimmed by 4 bases and J by 7 bases, leaving 7 bases between them.

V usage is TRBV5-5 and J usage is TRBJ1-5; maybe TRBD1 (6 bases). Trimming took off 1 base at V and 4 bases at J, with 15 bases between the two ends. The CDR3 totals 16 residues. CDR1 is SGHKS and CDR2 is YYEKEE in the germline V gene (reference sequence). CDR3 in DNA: TGTGCCAGCAGCTTGCTCCCCGGGCAGGGGAATCAGCCCCAGCATTTT. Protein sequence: CASSLLPGQGNQPQHF.